This TCR beta chain was obtained from a study of blood T cell repertoires in COVID-19. Looking at the study overall: The origin of the acute and convalescent COVID-19 samples was the United States, Italy and Spain. Sources were T cells, B-cell-depleted T cells, or PBMCs; the material itself was cDNA or gDNA.

J gave up 8 bases and V 5 bases, and 11 bases lay outside the gene matches. CDR3 length: 16 amino acids. Germline CDR1 is LNHDA and CDR2 is SQIVND (reference sequence). Only in-frame clones appear in the TCRdb table, and some are missing; sequencing was by immunoSEQ multiplex PCR. The sample yields tens of thousands of clones, roughly 88% seen once. Sequencing used peripheral blood. The V gene is TRBV19, the J gene TRBJ1-4; 10 bases agree with TRBD1. This TCR was sampled from a man over 45 with active COVID-19. CDR3 coding DNA: TGTGCCAGTAGTGGGGACAGGGGCAGTCGTAGGGAAAAACTGTTTTTT. Encoded protein: CASSGDRGSRREKLFF. Combining the CDR3 with reference TRBV19 and TRBJ1-4 gives the whole variable domain DGGITQSPKYLFRKEGQNVTLSCEQNLNHDAMYWYRQDPGQGLRLIYYSQIVNDFQKGDIAEGYSVSREKKESFPLTVTSAQKNPTAFYLCASSGDRGSRREKLFFGSGTQLSVL.